This T cell receptor (beta chain) was profiled in a study of immune characterization of retroperitoneal liposarcoma. Via MiXCR, TCRdb re-called the PCR reads, giving one row per CDR3 protein. Here the sample spans 10,000 to 11,000 distinct CDR3 sequences, roughly a third being singletons. The germline V gene has CDR1 WSHSY and CDR2 SAAADI. This CDR3 has 11 amino acids. What was sequenced was tumor tissue. The V and J genes are TRBV10-2 and TRBJ2-5, with TRBD1 matching 8 bases. Near its end, the DNA agrees better with TRBJ2-1, so the J call may be wrong. The sequence was collected from a female donor with retroperitoneal liposarcoma. CDR3 DNA: TGCGCCAGCAAGACAGGGGTCGAGCAGTTCTTC. As protein: CASKTGVEQFF.